The clone carrying this T cell receptor (beta chain) was seen only a few times. The antigen remains unidentified. This sample was taken from a study of early T cells in non-severe SARS-CoV-2 infection. About the research overall: With bulk RNA from unsorted whole blood as input, sequencing yielded unpaired chains.

TCRdb re-called the 5' RACE reads with MiXCR, one entry per CDR3 protein. In the table there are 35,000 to 45,000 distinct CDR3 sequences, less than 6.5% of which are singletons. Study-wide points: VDJdb matching favored anti-spike CD8 responses, missing private and CD4 specificities.

The germline V gene has CDR1 SGHRS and CDR2 YFSETQ. The CDR3 is 15 residues long. The J segment lost 4 bases and the V segment lost 3 bases, leaving 6 bases of the junction unmatched. The receptor comes from an adult who was a healthcare worker with PCR-confirmed SARS-CoV-2 infection or an uninfected control (not recorded which). J is TRBJ2-7 and V is TRBV5-1; TRBD2 agrees at 11 bases. The sequencing here drew on whole blood, taken at baseline. CDR3 nucleotides: TGCGCCAGCAGCTCCGGGACTAGCGGTGTATACGAGCAGTACTTC. Its translation: CASSSGTSGVYEQYF.